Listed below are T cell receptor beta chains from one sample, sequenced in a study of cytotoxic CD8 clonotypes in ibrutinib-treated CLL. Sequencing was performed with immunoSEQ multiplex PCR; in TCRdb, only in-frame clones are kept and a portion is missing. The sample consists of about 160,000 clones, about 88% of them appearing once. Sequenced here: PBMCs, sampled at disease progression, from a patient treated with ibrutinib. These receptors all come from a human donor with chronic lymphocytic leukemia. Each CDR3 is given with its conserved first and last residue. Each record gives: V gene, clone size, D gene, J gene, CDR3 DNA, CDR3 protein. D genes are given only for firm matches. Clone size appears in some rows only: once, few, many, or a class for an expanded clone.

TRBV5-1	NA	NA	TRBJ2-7	TGCGCCAGCAGCTTGGGGGGTAGCTCCTACGAGCAGTACTTC	CASSLGGSSYEQYF
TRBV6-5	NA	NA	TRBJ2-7	TGTGCCAGCAGTTACTCGAAAGGGCACGAGCAGTACTTC	CASSYSKGHEQYF
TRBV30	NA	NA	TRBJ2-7	TGTGCCGGATATGAGTCCTACGAGCAGTACTTC	CAGYESYEQYF
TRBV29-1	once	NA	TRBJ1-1	TGCAGCGTTGAACCGGGTGACACTGAAGCTTTCTTT	CSVEPGDTEAFF
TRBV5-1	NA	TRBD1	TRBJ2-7	TGCGCCAGCAGCCCGGGACAGAGATCCTACGAGCAGTACTTC	CASSPGQRSYEQYF
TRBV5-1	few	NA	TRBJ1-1	TGCGCCAGCAGCTTGAATCCGGGGGGGAACACTGAAGCTTTCTTT	CASSLNPGGNTEAFF
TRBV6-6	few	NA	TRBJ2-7	TGTGCCAGCACGGGTGTCCGATCCTACGAGCAGTACTTC	CASTGVRSYEQYF
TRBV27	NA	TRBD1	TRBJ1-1	TGTGCCAGCTGGTTTCGGGACAGATACATGAACACTGAAGCTTTCTTT	CASWFRDRYMNTEAFF
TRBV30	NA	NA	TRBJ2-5	TGTGCCTGGAGTGCTAGACACCTCACGGCTAAAGAGACCCAGTACTTC	CAWSARHLTAKETQYF
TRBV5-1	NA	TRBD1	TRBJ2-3	TGCGCCAGCAGCTTGGCGGGACAGAGAACAGATACGCAGTATTTT	CASSLAGQRTDTQYF
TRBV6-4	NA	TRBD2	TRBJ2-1	TGTGCCAGCAGTGTACTAGCGGGAGGGAGTGAGCAGTTCTTC	CASSVLAGGSEQFF
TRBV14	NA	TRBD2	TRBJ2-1	TGTGCCAGCAGCCTCACTAGGACTAGCGGGAGCCGAGGCGAGCAGTTCTTC	CASSLTRTSGSRGEQFF
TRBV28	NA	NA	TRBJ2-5	TGTGCCAGCATCCCCGGGTCTCACAGGATGGGGGAGACCCAGTACTTC	CASIPGSHRMGETQYF
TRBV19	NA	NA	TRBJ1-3	TGTGCCAGTAGTCGCCAGGGTTCGCACACCATATATTTT	CASSRQGSHTIYF
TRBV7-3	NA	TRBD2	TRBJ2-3	TGTGCCAGCAGCTTAGTAGCGGGGAGCACAGATACGCAGTATTTT	CASSLVAGSTDTQYF
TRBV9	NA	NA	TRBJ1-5	TGTGCCAGCAGCGTCGGGAGTGACAATCAGCCCCAGCATTTT	CASSVGSDNQPQHF
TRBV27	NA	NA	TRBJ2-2	TGTGCCAGCAGTCCGTCAGCGGCCCTGGGGACCGGGGAGCTGTTTTTT	CASSPSAALGTGELFF
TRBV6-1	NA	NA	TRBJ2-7	TGTGCCAGCAGTGCGACGAACAGGAACGAGCAGTACTTC	CASSATNRNEQYF
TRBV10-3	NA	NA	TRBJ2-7	TGTGCCATCAGTGAGTCGCAGAGGGTTGGATACGAGCAGTACTTC	CAISESQRVGYEQYF
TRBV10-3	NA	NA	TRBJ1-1	TGTGCCATCAGCTCACCCCAGCAGGGCACTGAAGCTTTCTTT	CAISSPQQGTEAFF
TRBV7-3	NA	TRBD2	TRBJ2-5	TGTGCCAGCTCGGGGGGAGGAAGTCAAGAGACCCAGTACTTC	CASSGGGSQETQYF
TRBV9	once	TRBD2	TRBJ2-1	TGTGCCAGCAGCGTAGCAGCGGGAACGTATGAGCAGTTCTTC	CASSVAAGTYEQFF
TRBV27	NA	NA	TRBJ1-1	TGTGCCAGCAGTTTATTAAGTGGGGGAGACACTGAAGCTTTCTTT	CASSLLSGGDTEAFF
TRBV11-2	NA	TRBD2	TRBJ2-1	TGTGCCAGCAGCACACACCCTCGAGCGGGAGCTGACAATGAGCAGTTCTTC	CASSTHPRAGADNEQFF
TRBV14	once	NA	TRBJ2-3	TGTGCCAGCAGCCAAACCCGGCGCACAGATACGCAGTATTTT	CASSQTRRTDTQYF
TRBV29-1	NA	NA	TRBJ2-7	TGCAGCGTTGCTAAAGGGCCAGACGGCGAGCAGTACTTC	CSVAKGPDGEQYF
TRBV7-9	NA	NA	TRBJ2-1	TGTGCCAGCAGCTTAAGAGAGGGAGGCCGAGGTGAGCAGTTCTTC	CASSLREGGRGEQFF
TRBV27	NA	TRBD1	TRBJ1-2	TGTGCCAGCAGTCCGACAGCACGGGACAGGGCTGGGAGCTATGGCTACACCTTC	CASSPTARDRAGSYGYTF
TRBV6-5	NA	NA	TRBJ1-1	TGTGCCAGCAGCTACCACTGGTCCACTGAAGCTTTCTTT	CASSYHWSTEAFF
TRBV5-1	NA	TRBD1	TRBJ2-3	TGCGCCAGCAGCGCGACAGGGCTGGGCACAGATACGCAGTATTTT	CASSATGLGTDTQYF
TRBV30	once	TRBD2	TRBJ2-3	TGTGCCTGGAGTGTAGGGACCGGCGGGAGGGGTAGCACAGATACGCAGTATTTT	CAWSVGTGGRGSTDTQYF
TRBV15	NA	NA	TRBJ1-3	TGTGCCACCAGCAGAGATCTGACGCGTAATGGAAACACCATATATTTT	CATSRDLTRNGNTIYF
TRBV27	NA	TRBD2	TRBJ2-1	TGTGCCAGCAGTTTCGGACTAGCGGGGAACAATGAGCAGTTCTTC	CASSFGLAGNNEQFF
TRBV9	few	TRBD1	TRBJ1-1	TGTGCCAGCAGCGTAGTGGGACAGGGCATTAACACTGAAGCTTTCTTT	CASSVVGQGINTEAFF
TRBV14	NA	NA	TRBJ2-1	TGTGCCAGCAGCCAACACAATGAGCAGTTCTTC	CASSQHNEQFF
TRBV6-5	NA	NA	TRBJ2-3	TGTGCCAGCAGTTACGGCACTAGGGCAGATACGCAGTATTTT	CASSYGTRADTQYF
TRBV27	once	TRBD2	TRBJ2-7	TGTGCCAGCAGTTTGGGACTAGCGGCTGACGCCTACGAGCAGTACTTC	CASSLGLAADAYEQYF
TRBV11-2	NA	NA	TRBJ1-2	TGTGCCAGCAGCCATCCGGGCAGGCGCGATACGTACGGTGGCTACACCTTC	CASSHPGRRDTYGGYTF
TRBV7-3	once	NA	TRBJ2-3	TGTGCCAGCAGCTTCGGTAGTGACTCAGATACGCAGTATTTT	CASSFGSDSDTQYF
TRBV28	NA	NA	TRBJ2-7	TGTGCCAGCAGTTTAGGCTTAGGGGACGAGCAGTACTTC	CASSLGLGDEQYF
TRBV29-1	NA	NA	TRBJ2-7	TGCAGCGTCTTTAGCGGTAGCTCCTACGAGCAGTACTTC	CSVFSGSSYEQYF
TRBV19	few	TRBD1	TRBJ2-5	TGTGCCAGTAGTACACCGGGACAGCAAGAGACCCAGTACTTC	CASSTPGQQETQYF
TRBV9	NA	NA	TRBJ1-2	TGTGCCAGCAGCGTAGATATAGGGAGCTTCTACACCTTC	CASSVDIGSFYTF
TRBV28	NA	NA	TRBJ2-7	TGTGCCAGCAGTTTCAGAGGGCTGGAGGACGAGCAGTACTTC	CASSFRGLEDEQYF
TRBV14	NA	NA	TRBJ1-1	TGTGCCAGTCAGCCTGCCCGTATGAACACTGAAGCTTTCTTT	CASQPARMNTEAFF
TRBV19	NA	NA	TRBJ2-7	TGTGCCAGTAGTATGACGGCGGGACCCTCCTACGAGCAGTACTTC	CASSMTAGPSYEQYF
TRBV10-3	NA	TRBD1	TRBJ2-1	TGTGCCATCAGCTTGGACAGGAAAAGCCCCAATGAGCAGTTCTTC	CAISLDRKSPNEQFF